The clone carrying this T cell receptor beta chain was counted between two and nine times. With a much larger clone just one base away, this may be a read error. The sample originates from a study of tumor-infiltrating lymphocytes in oesophageal squamous cell carcinoma. TCRdb reprocessed the PCR reads via MiXCR and lists one record per CDR3 protein. The table shows some 11,000 distinct CDR3 sequences, with 40% to 65% occurring only once. This CDR3 is built from 14 residues. Germline-derived CDR1 and CDR2 are MNHEY and SMNVEV (reference sequence). Specimen: esophageal tumor tissue. V is TRBV27 and J is TRBJ2-7, with TRBD2 matching 7 bases. Gene TRBJ2-1 matches the end of the DNA better, so the J call may be wrong. This receptor was taken from a female donor with esophageal squamous cell carcinoma. The DNA for the CDR3 is TGTGCCAGCAGCATACACGGGGGGACCTACGAGCAGTTCTTC. It translates to CASSIHGGTYEQFF.